This TCR beta chain stems from a study of shared clonotypes between healthy human individuals. Naive-designated CD8 cells lacked CD45RO, were positively enriched for CCR7, and omitted terminally differentiated effector memory CD45RA+ cells. Of note for this clone: Antigen unknown.

Whole-study findings and limits: Having only a few donors restricted how much genetic and exposure-history diversity was captured.

Generated by immunoSEQ multiplex PCR, the TCRdb table keeps only in-frame clones and is missing some. This table has hundreds of thousands of clones, 95% to 97% appearing once. The receptor's source is a man aged 25 to 40 in good health. Sequencing was performed on naive CD8+ T cells sorted from blood.

This CDR3 reads CASTGGNEQYF. CDR3 nucleotides: TGTGCCAGCACGGGGGGAAACGAGCAGTACTTC. The rearrangement joins TRBV6-6 to TRBJ2-7; TRBD2 matches 7 bases. The CDR3 totals 11 residues. The germline CDR1 and CDR2 sequences are MNHNY and SVGAGI (reference sequence). V gave up 7 bases and J gave up 5 bases; unmatched junction bases: 2.